This T cell receptor (beta chain) comes out of a study of T-cell reconstitution after alpha-beta-depleted transplantation in children. Notes on the study in general: Newly produced T cells mostly provided counts and TCRbeta diversity after one year, as hyperexpanded clones declined. At around two months after transplant, the alpha-beta T cells were reportedly derived from several hundred expanded clones that came from non-depleted graft cells. From surviving recipient T cells and thymic progenitors came the high day-60 TCRbeta diversity observed in some patients.

This clonotype was seen more than once but under ten times. Its cognate antigen is unknown. Trimming took 6 bases from V and 6 from J, leaving 15 bases between them. Looked up from germline, CDR1 is WSHSY and CDR2 is SAAADI. The CDR3 is 14 residues long. The library targeted TCRbeta and was prepared with unique molecular identifiers. Via MiXCR, TCRdb re-called the PCR reads, giving one row per CDR3 protein. The sample includes about 830,000 distinct CDR3 sequences, around 17% of them seen just once. This chain links TRBV10-2 with TRBJ2-1, with D hard to call. The receptor comes from a male patient under 18 who had a stem cell transplant for acute lymphoblastic leukemia, so the T cells may come from the graft donor. Source: PBMCs, mostly from graft donor cells, taken 360 days after TCRalphabeta/CD19-depleted stem cell transplant. The CDR3: CASSTRASVNEQFF. The CDR3 DNA reads as TGCGCCAGCAGCACCCGGGCTTCGGTCAATGAGCAGTTCTTC.